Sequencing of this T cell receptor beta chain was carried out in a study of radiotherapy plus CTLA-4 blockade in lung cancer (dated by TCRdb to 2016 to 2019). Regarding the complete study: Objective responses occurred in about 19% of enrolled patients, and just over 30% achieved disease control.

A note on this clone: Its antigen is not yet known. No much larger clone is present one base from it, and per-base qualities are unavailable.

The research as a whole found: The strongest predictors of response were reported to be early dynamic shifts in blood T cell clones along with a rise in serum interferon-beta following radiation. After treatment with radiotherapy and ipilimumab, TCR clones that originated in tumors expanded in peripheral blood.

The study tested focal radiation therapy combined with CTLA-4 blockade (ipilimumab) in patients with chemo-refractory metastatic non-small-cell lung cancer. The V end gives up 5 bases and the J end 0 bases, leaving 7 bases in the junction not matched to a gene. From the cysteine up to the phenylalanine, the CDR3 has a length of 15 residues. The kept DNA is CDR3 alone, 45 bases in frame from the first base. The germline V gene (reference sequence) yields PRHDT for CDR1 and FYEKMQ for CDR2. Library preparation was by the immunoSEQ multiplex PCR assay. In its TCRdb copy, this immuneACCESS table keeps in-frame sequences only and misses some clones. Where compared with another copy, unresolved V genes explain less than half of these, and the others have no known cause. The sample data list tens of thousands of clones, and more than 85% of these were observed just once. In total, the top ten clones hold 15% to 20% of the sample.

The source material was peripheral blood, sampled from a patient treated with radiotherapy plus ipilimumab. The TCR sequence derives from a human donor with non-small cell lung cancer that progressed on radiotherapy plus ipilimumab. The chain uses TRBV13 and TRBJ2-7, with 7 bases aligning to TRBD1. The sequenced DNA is TGTGCCAGCAGCCGCCGACAGGGAAGCTCCTACGAGCAGTACTTC. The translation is CASSRRQGSSYEQYF.